This T cell receptor beta chain was documented in a study of blood T cell repertoires in COVID-19. Study summary: The United States, Italy and Spain were the sources of the acute and convalescent COVID-19 samples.

The V end was cut by 7 bases, the J end by 0 bases, with 6 bases between. This CDR3 comprises 12 residues. Germline V CDR1 and CDR2: LNHDA, SQIVND (reference sequence). The method was immunoSEQ multiplex PCR; TCRdb's version includes in-frame clones alone and lacks a portion of them. Among fewer than 250,000 clones listed, about 82% were seen once. The material sequenced was peripheral blood. The receptor's source is a woman aged 60 to 75 with active or convalescent COVID-19. This chain uses TRBV19 with TRBJ1-2, with D hard to call. The CDR3 here is CASKRANYGYTF. CDR3 nucleotide sequence: TGTGCCAGTAAAAGAGCTAACTATGGCTACACCTTC.